The 32 T cell receptor beta chains reported below all come from one sample, sequenced in a study of blood T cell repertoires in COVID-19. Sequencing used immunoSEQ multiplex PCR; TCRdb keeps in-frame clones, though not all of them. The table shows 200,000 to 300,000 clones, with more than 70% occurring only once. What was sequenced was peripheral blood. The receptor set was obtained from a woman in her 30s with COVID-19, enrolled during active disease.

V is TRBV11-2 and J is TRBJ2-3; D unresolved. The CDR3 covers 14 residues. Per germline, CDR1 SGHAT and CDR2 FQNNGV. With 1 base removed from V and 6 bases from J, the gap between germline ends came to 11 bases. This CDR3 is CASSLGIVRDTQYF. The CDR3 nucleotides read TGTGCCAGCAGCTTAGGTATTGTGCGGGATACGCAGTATTTT.

The V call is TRBV24-1, the J call TRBJ1-2; 7 bases agree with TRBD1. J was trimmed by 3 bases and V by 3 bases; bases with no gene match: 9. Per germline, CDR1 KGHDR and CDR2 SFDVKD. CDR3 length equals 16 residues. CDR3 bases: TGTGCCACCAGTGATCCGTCGACAGGGCTTCACTATGGCTACACCTTC. This sequence encodes CATSDPSTGLHYGYTF.

The chain carries TRBV11-2 and TRBJ2-3, with D possibly being TRBD2 (6 bases). CDR1 is SGHAT, CDR2 FQNNGV, per germline. V was cut by 0 bases and J by 8 bases, with 15 bases left in between. This CDR3 contains 15 residues. CDR3 sequence (DNA): TGTGCCAGCAGCTTAGATCAGACTAGAGGTCTTACGCAGTATTTT. Translated: CASSLDQTRGLTQYF. Supplemented by reference TRBV11-2 and TRBJ2-3, the full variable domain reads EAGVAQSPRYKIIEKRQSVAFWCNPISGHATLYWYQQILGQGPKLLIQFQNNGVVDDSQLPKDRFSAERLKGVDSTLKIQPAKLEDSAVYLCASSLDQTRGLTQYFGPGTRLTVL.

The chain employs TRBV5-1 and TRBJ2-7; 11 positions match TRBD2. V shed 4 bases and J 4 bases; nucleotides not matched to a gene: 4. This CDR3 is built from 14 residues. Looked up from germline, CDR1 is SGHRS and CDR2 is YFSETQ. The CDR3: CASSPGLADYEQYF. CDR3 nucleotide sequence: TGCGCCAGCAGCCCGGGACTAGCGGATTACGAGCAGTACTTC. Combining the CDR3 with reference TRBV5-1 and TRBJ2-7 gives the whole variable domain KAGVTQTPRYLIKTRGQQVTLSCSPISGHRSVSWYQQTPGQGLQFLFEYFSETQRNKGNFPGRFSGRQFSNSRSEMNVSTLELGDSALYLCASSPGLADYEQYFGPGTRLTVT.

The chain uses TRBV11-2 and TRBJ1-4; TRBD1 matches at 7 bases. Germline V gene data show CDR1 as SGHAT and CDR2 as FQNNGV. The CDR3 runs to 18 residues. V lost 1 base to trimming and J lost 8 bases; unmatched junction nucleotides: 16. For the CDR3, the DNA is TGTGCCAGCAGCTTAGTAAGCCCCCTCAGGGGGAGCTTGGAAAAACTGTTTTTT. It yields the protein CASSLVSPLRGSLEKLFF.

The chain links TRBV18 to TRBJ1-1; D is possibly TRBD1 (5 bases). Germline lookup yields CDR1 KGHSH and CDR2 LQKENI. The CDR3 spans 18 residues. V was cut by 2 bases and J by 1 base, with 20 bases left in between. The CDR3 protein is CASSPGLASLGPNTEAFF. The CDR3 DNA follows: TGTGCCAGCTCACCAGGTCTCGCCTCATTGGGGCCGAACACTGAAGCTTTCTTT.

V is TRBV10-1 and J is TRBJ2-1; D uncertain. This CDR3 has 12 amino acids. Trimming shortened V by 11 bases and J by 2 bases, and 10 bases separated the two germline ends. Germline assignment: CDR1 WNHNN and CDR2 SYGVQD (reference sequence). Here the CDR3 reads CASGFPYNEQFF. The CDR3 DNA is TGCGCCTCAGGTTTTCCCTACAATGAGCAGTTCTTC.

This clone was seen a handful of times. The rearrangement links TRBV18 to TRBJ1-5; TRBD1 aligns across 7 bases. This CDR3 spans 15 amino acids. Germline V CDR1 and CDR2: KGHSH, LQKENI. V lost 3 bases, J lost 4 bases, and 6 bases stayed unmatched. CDR3 sequence reads: CASSPLGTENQPQHF. For the CDR3, the DNA is TGTGCCAGCTCACCTCTTGGGACAGAAAATCAGCCCCAGCATTTT.

The chain recombines TRBV28 with TRBJ1-1; 11 nucleotides agree with TRBD1. The CDR3 contains 17 residues. In germline, CDR1 is MDHEN, CDR2 SYDVKM. V lost 3 bases to trimming and J lost 4 bases; unmatched junction nucleotides: 10. Here the CDR3 reads CASSFPGQGARGTEAFF. For the CDR3, the DNA is TGTGCCAGCAGTTTTCCTGGACAGGGGGCTCGGGGCACTGAAGCTTTCTTT.

The J gene is TRBJ2-2, the V gene TRBV7-8, with 12 bases that match TRBD2. There are 17 residues in the CDR3. CDR1 is SGHVS and CDR2 is FQNEAQ in the germline V gene. With 6 bases clipped from V and 0 bases from J, the junction kept 5 bases outside the gene matches. DNA of the CDR3: TGTGCCAGCAGGGCAGGACTAGCGGGACCGAACACCGGGGAGCTGTTTTTT. Translation gives CASRAGLAGPNTGELFF.

The chain combines TRBV11-3 with TRBJ2-1, with a tentative D call TRBD2 (5 bases). In germline, CDR1 is SGHNT, CDR2 YENEEA. V lost 3 bases, J lost 0 bases, and 9 bases lay in between. The CDR3 is 15 residues long. CDR3 amino acids: CASSFGRGSYNEQFF. The CDR3 region has the DNA TGTGCCAGCAGCTTTGGCCGGGGCTCCTACAATGAGCAGTTCTTC.

This clone was observed a few times. Other DNA sequences in the same sample also yield this CDR3. The V call is TRBV7-2, the J call TRBJ1-5; D possibly corresponds to TRBD1 (6 bases). The CDR3 has 13 amino acids. CDR1 and CDR2 from the germline V gene are SGHTA and FQGNSA. V gave up 4 bases and J gave up 4 bases, with 8 bases separating them. In DNA form, the CDR3 reads TGTGCCAGCAGCTCGGACAGTAATCAGCCCCAGCATTTT. Amino acids: CASSSDSNQPQHF.

This chain connects TRBV4-1 to TRBJ1-5; D gene uncertain. The V end lost 0 bases, the J end lost 1 base, and 10 bases lay between the germline ends. CDR1 MGHRA and CDR2 YSYEKL come from the germline V gene. The CDR3 runs 16 residues. CDR3 bases: TGCGCCAGCAGCCAAGATCTTGGAGGGAGCAATCAGCCCCAGCATTTT. It is translated as CASSQDLGGSNQPQHF.

The rearrangement joins TRBV6-6 to TRBJ2-1; TRBD2 matches at 7 bases. Germline V gene data show CDR1 as MNHNY and CDR2 as SVGAGI (reference sequence). V was pared by 0 bases and J by 7 bases, with 9 bases of the junction left unmatched. This CDR3 is built from 16 residues. This CDR3 reads CASSYSGLGLSNEQFF. The DNA for the CDR3 is TGTGCCAGCAGTTACTCCGGACTAGGCTTATCAAATGAGCAGTTCTTC.

This clone was observed a single time. The J gene is TRBJ2-1, the V gene TRBV29-1; maybe TRBD2 (5 bases). V lost 7 bases and J lost 4, with 20 bases in between. CDR3 length: 15 residues. CDR1 and CDR2 (germline): SQVTM, ANQGSEA. The CDR3 region has the DNA TGCAGCGGGGCCGGGTGGCGGGCCAATTACAATGAGCAGTTCTTC. Its translation is CSGAGWRANYNEQFF.

The chain recombines TRBV9 with TRBJ2-5; perhaps TRBD2 as D (5 bases). The germline V gene has CDR1 SGDLS and CDR2 YYNGEE. The germline V and J ends were trimmed by 0 bases and 1 base, with 13 bases remaining between them. The CDR3 extends over 16 amino acids. The CDR3 sequence is CASSVGTRSSQETQYF. The CDR3 nucleotides are TGTGCCAGCAGCGTAGGGACTCGATCTTCCCAAGAGACCCAGTACTTC.

The J gene is TRBJ2-3, the V gene TRBV19; TRBD1 matches at 7 bases. CDR1 is LNHDA, CDR2 SQIVND, per germline (reference sequence). With 5 bases clipped from V and 1 base from J, the junction kept 9 bases outside the gene matches. The CDR3 is made up of 16 amino acids. The DNA for the CDR3 is TGTGCCAGTAGTGGGGACCGGACAGGACGCACAGATACGCAGTATTTT. Translating it yields CASSGDRTGRTDTQYF. The whole variable domain, filled in from reference TRBV19 and TRBJ2-3, reads DGGITQSPKYLFRKEGQNVTLSCEQNLNHDAMYWYRQDPGQGLRLIYYSQIVNDFQKGDIAEGYSVSREKKESFPLTVTSAQKNPTAFYLCASSGDRTGRTDTQYFGPGTRLTVL.

This clone was detected only once. CDR3 residues: CSASMGREIGNTIYF. In DNA form, the CDR3 reads TGCAGCGCCAGTATGGGCAGGGAAATCGGAAACACCATATATTTT. The V gene is TRBV29-1, the J gene TRBJ1-3; D may be TRBD1 (5 bases). In germline, CDR1 is SQVTM, CDR2 ANQGSEA. The CDR3 loop spans 15 amino acids. V gave up 7 bases and J gave up 4 bases, with 20 bases separating them.

The chain recombines TRBV13 with TRBJ2-1; TRBD2 aligns across 7 bases. V trimming: 2 bases; J trimming: 9 bases; junction bases outside the gene matches: 7. The CDR3 sequence is 14 residues long. Germline CDR1 is PRHDT and CDR2 is FYEKMQ (reference sequence). DNA for the CDR3: TGTGCCAGCAGCTTATCGGGGACTACGGGTGAGCAGTTCTTC. Translating gives CASSLSGTTGEQFF.

This chain uses TRBV27 with TRBJ2-1; no reliable D call. The CDR3 consists of 13 residues. V lost 4 bases, J lost 8 bases, and 12 bases lay in between. The germline CDR1 and CDR2 sequences are MNHEY and SMNVEV (reference sequence). CDR3 region: CASSSSSLDEQFF. The CDR3 nucleotides read TGTGCCAGCAGTTCTTCAAGCCTTGATGAGCAGTTCTTC.

V and J are TRBV27 and TRBJ1-2; 7 positions match TRBD1. CDR1 is MNHEY and CDR2 is SMNVEV in the germline V gene (reference sequence). J gave up 5 bases and V 8 bases, and 8 bases lay outside the gene matches. CDR3 length equals 13 residues. The CDR3 protein is CASGTGVRYGYTF. The CDR3 DNA is TGTGCCAGCGGAACAGGGGTGAGATATGGCTACACCTTC.

The DNA for the CDR3 is TGTGCCAGCAGCAAGGGACAGCCGAATGAAAAACTGTTTTTT. Its translation: CASSKGQPNEKLFF. The rearrangement uses TRBV28 and TRBJ1-4; TRBD1 agrees at 7 bases. The trim removed 6 bases at V and 5 bases at J, leaving 6 bases unmatched. The CDR3 consists of 14 residues. Germline-derived CDR1 and CDR2 are MDHEN and SYDVKM.

Here the CDR3 DNA reads TGTGCCAGCAGTAAAGGACAGTTCACCGGGGAGCTGTTTTTT. Its protein product is CASSKGQFTGELFF. J is TRBJ2-2 and V is TRBV28; TRBD1 might be the D (6 bases). CDR3 length equals 14 residues. Germline values: CDR1 MDHEN, CDR2 SYDVKM. V lost 5 bases to trimming and J lost 4 bases, with 11 bases between them. The entire variable domain, with the rest obtained from reference TRBV28 and TRBJ2-2, is as follows: DVKVTQSSRYLVKRTGEKVFLECVQDMDHENMFWYRQDPGLGLRLIYFSYDVKMKEKGDIPEGYSVSREKKERFSLILESASTNQTSMYLCASSKGQFTGELFFGEGSRLTVL.

The J gene is TRBJ1-1, the V gene TRBV7-9; possibly TRBD1 for D (6 bases). The CDR3 totals 17 residues. Trimming left V 1 base short and J 4 bases short, with 19 bases between. Germline lookup yields CDR1 SEHNR and CDR2 FQNEAQ (reference sequence). DNA for the CDR3: TGTGCCAGCAGCTTAGGGGGGGGCGGGACTAAACGCACTGAAGCTTTCTTT. It encodes CASSLGGGGTKRTEAFF. The whole variable domain, remainder taken from reference TRBV7-9 and TRBJ1-1, is DTGVSQNPRHKITKRGQNVTFRCDPISEHNRLYWYRQTLGQGPEFLTYFQNEAQLEKSRLLSDRFSAERPKGSFSTLEIQRTEQGDSAMYLCASSLGGGGTKRTEAFFGQGTRLTVV.

The J gene is TRBJ2-5, the V gene TRBV14; 10 bases align to TRBD2. There are 14 residues in the CDR3. The V gene's germline CDR1 is SGHDN and CDR2 FVKESK. V lost 4 bases, J lost 4 bases, and 3 bases stayed unmatched. CDR3 loop: CASSPRTSGETQYF. CDR3 nucleotide sequence: TGTGCCAGCAGCCCCAGGACTAGCGGAGAGACCCAGTACTTC.

This clone was recorded once. The gene calls are TRBV11-3 and TRBJ1-1; D ambiguous. In germline, CDR1 is SGHNT, CDR2 YENEEA. The CDR3 has 16 residues. V dropped 8 bases and J dropped 4 bases, with 23 bases sitting between them. This CDR3 reads CASRLTWATAGTEAFF. CDR3 DNA: TGTGCCAGCCGCCTGACCTGGGCGACGGCGGGCACTGAAGCTTTCTTT.

The DNA of the CDR3 is TGTGCCAGTAGAGGGGCTCGGGACAGGGTCTATGGCTACACCTTC. Translation: CASRGARDRVYGYTF. The chain has TRBV19 and TRBJ1-2, with TRBD1 matching 9 bases. V was clipped by 6 bases and J by 4 bases; unmatched bases: 9. This CDR3 is built from 15 residues. The germline V gene has CDR1 LNHDA and CDR2 SQIVND (reference sequence).

The gene calls are TRBV18 and TRBJ2-1; 8 nucleotides agree with TRBD1. CDR1 and CDR2 from the germline V gene are KGHSH and LQKENI. CDR3 size: 15 residues. Trimming at V came to 3 bases and at J to 6 bases, leaving 7 bases not matched to a gene. The CDR3 DNA reads as TGTGCCAGCTCACCGGGGACAGGACCAAGCAATGAGCAGTTCTTC. Protein: CASSPGTGPSNEQFF.

The gene calls are TRBV3-1 (or the pseudogene TRBV3-2) and TRBJ1-3, with D tentatively TRBD1 (5 bases). Germline lookup yields CDR1 LGHDT and CDR2 YNNKEL (reference sequence). The V end was cut by 3 bases, the J end by 6 bases, with 12 bases between. The CDR3 length is 14 residues. The CDR3 region is CASSQGHSENTIYF. The CDR3 nucleotides read TGTGCCAGCAGCCAGGGGCACTCGGAAAACACCATATATTTT.

This chain links TRBV19 with TRBJ1-4; D not resolved. The CDR3 sequence is 16 residues long. CDR1 is LNHDA, CDR2 SQIVND, per germline (reference sequence). The V end was cut by 1 base, the J end by 2 bases, with 11 bases between. The CDR3 DNA reads as TGTGCCAGTAGTATAGGGGCGGGATCGACTAATGAAAAACTGTTTTTT. It codes for CASSIGAGSTNEKLFF.

This chain joins TRBV15 and TRBJ2-4, with TRBD2 matching over 7 bases. CDR1 and CDR2 from the germline V gene are LNHNV and YYDKDF (reference sequence). V was pared by 0 bases and J by 2 bases, with 7 bases of the junction left unmatched. The length of the CDR3 is 17 residues. CDR3 sequence: CATSRDPPSGTKNIQYF. CDR3 sequence (DNA): TGTGCCACCAGCAGAGATCCCCCTAGCGGAACCAAAAACATTCAGTACTTC.

This clone has just one count. Different DNA sequences within this sample yield the same CDR3. This chain links TRBV7-6 with TRBJ1-1; the match to TRBD1 covers 10 bases. There are 15 residues in the CDR3. Trimming removed 5 bases from V and 1 base from J; junction bases left unmatched: 4. CDR1 and CDR2 (germline): SGHVS, FNYEAQ. The CDR3 nucleotides are TGTGCCAGCAGCCCGAGACAGGGGGCGAACACTGAAGCTTTCTTT. Protein: CASSPRQGANTEAFF.